This T cell receptor beta chain originates from a study of T-cell memory formation after mild COVID-19. In the study overall: Largely, TCR clusters stayed within a single donor.

The CDR3 extends over 14 amino acids. V was cut by 0 bases and J by 3 bases, with 9 bases left in between. Per germline, CDR1 SGDLS and CDR2 YYNGEE. Study-level findings and limits: Cross-reactive memory appears to have joined, as suggested by some responding clones showing up in pre-infection memory.

This clonotype came up a few times. What it recognizes is unknown. TCRdb ran MiXCR on the 5' RACE reads and lists one entry per CDR3 protein. The sample contains some 350,000 distinct CDR3 sequences, around 15% of which appear only once. This receptor was identified in a man between 18 and 29 years old who had mild COVID-19 (a few samples of this study predate the infection). Cell type and time point are not known. The chain is built from TRBV9 and TRBJ2-5; D is uncertain. The source material was PBMCs or a T cell subset sorted from them (not recorded which). CDR3 sequence: CASSVGTKKETQYF. The DNA of the CDR3 is TGTGCCAGCAGCGTAGGAACCAAAAAAGAGACCCAGTACTTC.